This TCR beta chain is drawn from a study of CD8 T cells in Susac syndrome. CDR1 is MNHEY, CDR2 SVGEGT, per germline. The CDR3 is 14 residues long. V was pared by 0 bases and J by 4 bases, with 10 bases between. Random hexamers served to reverse transcribe roughly 0.45 to 1 ug RNA. TCRdb re-analysed the immunoSEQ multiplex PCR reads in MiXCR, keeping a single row per CDR3 protein. The repertoire has 150,000 to 200,000 distinct CDR3 sequences, around 90% of them found once; the top ten carry roughly 0.087%. The source is a human donor with Susac syndrome. Sequenced: CD4+ T cells from PBMCs. The chain employs TRBV6-2 or TRBV6-3 and TRBJ2-7; D is possibly TRBD1 (6 bases). The CDR3 loop reads CASSYSWGRYEQYF. In DNA form, the CDR3 reads TGTGCCAGCAGTTACTCGTGGGGGCGGTACGAGCAGTACTTC.